This section outlines one T cell receptor beta chain sequence together with its context. The method was immunoSEQ multiplex PCR; TCRdb's version includes in-frame clones alone and lacks a portion of them. The table lists about 300,000 clones, more than 85% of them singletons, with 1% to 1.5% in the top ten. This record comes from a study of blood T cell repertoires in COVID-19. As for the study in general: Acute-phase and convalescent COVID-19 samples originated in the United States, Italy and Spain. Sample material is recorded as cDNA or gDNA derived from T cells, B-cell-depleted T cells, or PBMCs.

CDR3 length: 13 amino acids. The germline V and J ends were trimmed by 1 base and 12 bases, with 15 bases remaining between them. The material sequenced was peripheral blood. The rearrangement uses TRBV12-3 or TRBV12-4 and TRBJ2-5; maybe TRBD2 (5 bases). The receptor was derived from a man between 70 and 80 years old with acute or convalescent COVID-19. The CDR3 is CASSLGPTSFKYF. The DNA of the CDR3 is TGTGCCAGCAGTTTAGGGCCCACTAGTTTTAAGTACTTC.